The 13 T cell receptor beta chains below were found in one sample sequenced in a study of T cell changes during pregnancy in multiple sclerosis. Produced via immunoSEQ multiplex PCR; TCRdb's table is partial and in-frame only. The sample gives approximately 92,000 clones, 85% to 95% of which show up once; 0.99% is in the top ten. The specimen was peripheral blood, collected after pregnancy. The receptors here all came from a female donor with multiple sclerosis, enrolled in a pregnancy study.

The chain is built from TRBV4-2 and TRBJ2-3; possible D gene TRBD2, 5 bases. The CDR3 loop spans 14 amino acids. V was clipped by 3 bases and J by 4 bases, with 11 bases between them. Germline V gives CDR1 LGHNA, CDR2 YNFKEQ. CDR3 nucleotide sequence: TGTGCCAGCAGCCAGGTAGCGTCTGCAGATACGCAGTATTTT. Protein sequence: CASSQVASADTQYF.

The chain employs TRBV30 and TRBJ2-5; 9 nucleotides line up with TRBD1. This CDR3 is built from 15 residues. Germline values: CDR1 GTSNPN, CDR2 SVGIG (reference sequence). V gave up 3 bases and J gave up 4 bases; unmatched junction bases: 9. Here the CDR3 reads CAWRHRDRVLETQYF. The CDR3 nucleotides are TGTGCCTGGAGACACCGGGACAGGGTGCTAGAGACCCAGTACTTC.

This chain uses TRBV12-5 with TRBJ1-1; no definite D call. Germline V gives CDR1 LGHNT, CDR2 FRNRAP. This CDR3 has 13 amino acids. With 1 base removed from V and 5 bases from J, the gap between germline ends came to 8 bases. CDR3 bases: TGTGCTAGTGGTTTGGGACTTCAGACTGAAGCTTTCTTT. This codes for CASGLGLQTEAFF.

The chain joins TRBV7-2 to TRBJ1-2; D remains unclear. Germline V CDR1 and CDR2: SGHTA, FQGNSA. This CDR3 contains 13 residues. V was shortened by 5 bases and J by 4 bases, with 11 bases between the two germline ends. CDR3 in amino acids: CASSPRHLYGYTF. Written as DNA, the CDR3 is TGTGCCAGCAGCCCCCGACACCTCTATGGCTACACCTTC.

The rearrangement links TRBV9 to TRBJ2-1; the D is unclear. CDR3 length: 16 residues. Germline V gives CDR1 SGDLS, CDR2 YYNGEE. V was shortened by 3 bases and J by 0 bases, with 13 bases between the two germline ends. CDR3 coding DNA: TGTGCCAGCAGCGGCAGACTTGGTAGCTCCTACAATGAGCAGTTCTTC. Translation gives CASSGRLGSSYNEQFF.

The rearrangement links TRBV5-1 to TRBJ2-1, with D possibly TRBD2 on 7 matching bases. The CDR3 loop spans 16 amino acids. Germline-derived CDR1 and CDR2 are SGHRS and YFSETQ. The ends were cut back, 0 bases at V and 3 bases at J, with 13 bases in the middle. The CDR3 DNA is TGCGCCAGCAGCTTGGACGGAGGGGGGGTCTACAATGAGCAGTTCTTC. Protein product: CASSLDGGGVYNEQFF.

The chain employs TRBV4-2 and TRBJ2-7; TRBD1 agrees at 10 bases. The CDR3 sequence is 14 residues long. The J segment lost 6 bases and the V segment lost 1 base, leaving 3 bases of the junction unmatched. CDR1 is LGHNA and CDR2 is YNFKEQ in the germline V gene. The CDR3 nucleotides are TGTGCCAGCAGCCAAGTGGGACAGGGGACCGAGCAGTACTTC. This gives the protein CASSQVGQGTEQYF.

J is TRBJ2-2 and V is TRBV28, with D possibly being TRBD1 (7 bases). Deletions cut 6 bases from V and 10 bases from J, with 18 bases between. The CDR3 runs to 14 residues. Germline V gene data show CDR1 as MDHEN and CDR2 as SYDVKM. The CDR3 loop is CASSRNRGGTELFF. The CDR3 DNA is TGTGCCAGCAGCCGCAACAGGGGCGGGACGGAGCTGTTTTTT.

This rearrangement joins TRBV5-6 to TRBJ2-1; TRBD1 matches 9 bases. The germline gives CDR1 SGHDT, CDR2 YYEEEE. This CDR3 spans 17 amino acids. V shed 2 bases and J 1 base; nucleotides not matched to a gene: 7. In nucleotides, the CDR3 is TGTGCCAGCAGCTTAAGGACAGGGGTTTGGTCCTACAATGAGCAGTTCTTC. Amino acid sequence: CASSLRTGVWSYNEQFF.

This clone came up many times. CDR3 bases: TGTGCCACCAGCAGGGGGCAGGGCGGTGAAGCTTTCTTT. Its translation is CATSRGQGGEAFF. The chain joins TRBV15 to TRBJ1-1; perhaps TRBD1 as D (5 bases). The CDR3 length is 13 residues. In germline, CDR1 is LNHNV, CDR2 YYDKDF (reference sequence). V was pared by 3 bases and J by 7 bases, with 12 bases between.

V is TRBV18 and J is TRBJ2-5, with TRBD1 matching 7 bases. This CDR3 is built from 14 residues. V shed 3 bases and J 5 bases; nucleotides not matched to a gene: 6. The germline V gene encodes CDR1 KGHSH and CDR2 LQKENI. CDR3 coding DNA: TGTGCCAGCTCACCGGACAGGCTTTTCGAGACCCAGTACTTC. This translates into CASSPDRLFETQYF. Full variable domain (rest looked up from reference TRBV18 and TRBJ2-5): NAGVMQNPRHLVRRRGQEARLRCSPMKGHSHVYWYRQLPEEGLKFMVYLQKENIIDESGMPKERFSAEFPKEGPSILRIQQVVRGDSAAYFCASSPDRLFETQYFGPGTRLLVL.

CDR3 protein: CASSNSNSPLHF. The DNA of the CDR3 is TGCGCCAGCAGTAACAGTAATTCACCCCTCCACTTT. This chain joins TRBV5-1 and TRBJ1-6; D remains ambiguous. The germline V and J ends were trimmed by 5 bases and 6 bases, with 6 bases remaining between them. This CDR3 has 12 amino acids. Per the germline V gene, CDR1 is SGHRS and CDR2 is YFSETQ.

This sequence joins TRBV11-2 and TRBJ1-5, with D perhaps matching TRBD1 (6 bases). V was pared by 4 bases and J by 7 bases, with 11 bases between. The germline V gene has CDR1 SGHAT and CDR2 FQNNGV. The CDR3 contains 13 residues. Here the CDR3 reads CASSYDRLQPQHF. The DNA of the CDR3 is TGTGCCAGCAGCTATGACAGGCTGCAGCCCCAGCATTTT.